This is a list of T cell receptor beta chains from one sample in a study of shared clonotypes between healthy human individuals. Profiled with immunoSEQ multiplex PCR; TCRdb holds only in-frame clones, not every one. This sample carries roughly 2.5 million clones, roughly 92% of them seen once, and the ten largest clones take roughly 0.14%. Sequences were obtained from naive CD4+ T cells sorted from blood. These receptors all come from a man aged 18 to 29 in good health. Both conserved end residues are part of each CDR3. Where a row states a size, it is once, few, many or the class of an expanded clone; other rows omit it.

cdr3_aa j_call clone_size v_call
CASRLLALLYEQYF TRBJ2-7 . TRBV6-1
CASSLGPTGYEQYF TRBJ2-7 . TRBV7-3
CAWSLSSNIQYF TRBJ2-4 once TRBV30
CASSPLQGRNTEAFF TRBJ1-1 . TRBV18
CASSLREGLDTQYF TRBJ2-3 . TRBV7-2
CASRRGFYEQYF TRBJ2-7 . TRBV6-5
CASSDRGSGIYEQYF TRBJ2-7 once TRBV25-1
CASSLVGSGPYEQYF TRBJ2-7 . TRBV7-7
CASRFGQGNGYTF TRBJ1-2 . TRBV6-1
CASSESAGPIQETQYF TRBJ2-5 . TRBV10-2
CASSDREAYNSPLHF TRBJ1-6 . TRBV27
CASSLDRGSYEQYF TRBJ2-7 . TRBV4-1
CASSQGGLPNEQFF TRBJ2-1 . TRBV4-3
CASSYSTRGGYTF TRBJ1-2 . TRBV6-5
CASSTPDRGRTQYF TRBJ2-5 . TRBV19
CASSSTGEASTEAFF TRBJ1-1 . TRBV5-4
CASSIKGTGSNYGYTF TRBJ1-2 . TRBV19
CASSLSGSQETQYF TRBJ2-5 . TRBV7-2
CASSPIPEGQETQYF TRBJ2-5 . TRBV18
CASSVGGWSEQYF TRBJ2-7 . TRBV9
CASSYSGTGGDGYTF TRBJ1-2 . TRBV6-6
CASSQLAGGPNEQFF TRBJ2-1 . TRBV7-2
CAIYGEGAYEQYF TRBJ2-7 . TRBV10-3
CASISRQGANGELFF TRBJ2-2 . TRBV28
CASSQRQGRQIYEQYF TRBJ2-7 once TRBV18
CASSRTSDSSYEQYF TRBJ2-7 . TRBV19
CASSSRQLLSYEQYF TRBJ2-7 . TRBV7-2
CASSSRTSGGSDTQYF TRBJ2-3 . TRBV19
CASSYRTGDIYGYTF TRBJ1-2 . TRBV7-2
CAISDSDNYGYTF TRBJ1-2 once TRBV10-3
CASSDGRTSYEQYF TRBJ2-7 once TRBV27
CASSSIPGQGADTQYF TRBJ2-3 . TRBV6-5
CASSQDQTSIPTGELFF TRBJ2-2 . TRBV14
CASSLWQDSGNTIYF TRBJ1-3 . TRBV7-9
CASSPYPDGPLHF TRBJ1-6 . TRBV19
CATSSPGRGGNEQFF TRBJ2-1 . TRBV15
CARSLRTSRVSYNEQFF TRBJ2-1 . TRBV19
CSVDPGSRSGNTIYF TRBJ1-3 . TRBV29-1
CASSSPGHGNYEQYF TRBJ2-7 . TRBV19
CASSQQVNLYQNTEAFF TRBJ1-1 . TRBV4-3
CASSSAGGSYNEQFF TRBJ2-1 . TRBV6-5
CASSIEALGKLFF TRBJ1-4 . TRBV27
CAISDTQETQYF TRBJ2-5 . TRBV10-3
CASSLSTGGLSYEQYF TRBJ2-7 . TRBV7-2
CATTRASNQPQHF TRBJ1-5 . TRBV10-3
CASSPPWGGIWTEAFF TRBJ1-1 . TRBV18
CASSLQSLQETQYF TRBJ2-5 . TRBV5-1
CASSVGGGDNEQFF TRBJ2-1 . TRBV25-1